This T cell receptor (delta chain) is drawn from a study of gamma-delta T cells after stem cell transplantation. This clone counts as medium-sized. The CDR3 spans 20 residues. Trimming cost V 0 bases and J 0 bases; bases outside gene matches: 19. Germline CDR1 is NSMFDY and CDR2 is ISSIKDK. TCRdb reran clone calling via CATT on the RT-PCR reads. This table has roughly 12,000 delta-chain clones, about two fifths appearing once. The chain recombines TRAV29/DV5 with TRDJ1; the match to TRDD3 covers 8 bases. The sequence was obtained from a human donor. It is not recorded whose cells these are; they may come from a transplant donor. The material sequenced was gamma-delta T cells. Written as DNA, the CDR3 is TGTGCAGCAAGCGCGGGTCCTTCCCCACCCACTGGGGGTCACACCGATAAACTCATCTTT. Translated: CAASAGPSPPTGGHTDKLIF.